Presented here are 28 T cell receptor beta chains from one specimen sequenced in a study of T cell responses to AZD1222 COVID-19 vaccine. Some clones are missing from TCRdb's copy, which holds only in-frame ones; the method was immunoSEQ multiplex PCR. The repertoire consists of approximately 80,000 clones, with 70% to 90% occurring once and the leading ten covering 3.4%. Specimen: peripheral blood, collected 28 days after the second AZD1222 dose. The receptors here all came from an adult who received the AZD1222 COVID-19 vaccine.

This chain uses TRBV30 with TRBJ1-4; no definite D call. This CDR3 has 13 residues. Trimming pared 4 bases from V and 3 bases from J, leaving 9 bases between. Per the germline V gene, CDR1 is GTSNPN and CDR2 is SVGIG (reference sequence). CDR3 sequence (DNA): TGTGCCTGGATGGCACGTGCTAATGAAAAACTGTTTTTT. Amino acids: CAWMARANEKLFF.

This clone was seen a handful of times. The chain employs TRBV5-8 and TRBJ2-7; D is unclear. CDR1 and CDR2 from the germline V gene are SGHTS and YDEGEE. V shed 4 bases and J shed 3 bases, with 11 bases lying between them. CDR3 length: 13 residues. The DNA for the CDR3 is TGTGCCAGCAGCCCCTCGGACGTCTACGAGCAGTACTTC. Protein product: CASSPSDVYEQYF. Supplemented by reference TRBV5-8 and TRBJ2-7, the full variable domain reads EAGVTQSPTHLIKTRGQQATLRCSPISGHTSVYWYQQALGLGLQFLLWYDEGEERNRGNFPPRFSGRQFPNYSSELNVNALELEDSALYLCASSPSDVYEQYFGPGTRLTVT.

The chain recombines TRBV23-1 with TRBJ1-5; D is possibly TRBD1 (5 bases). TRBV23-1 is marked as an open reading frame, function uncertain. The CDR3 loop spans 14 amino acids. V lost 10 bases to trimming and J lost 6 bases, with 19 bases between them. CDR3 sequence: CANPGRVPSQPQHF. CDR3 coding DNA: TGCGCCAACCCGGGCAGGGTCCCTAGTCAGCCCCAGCATTTT.

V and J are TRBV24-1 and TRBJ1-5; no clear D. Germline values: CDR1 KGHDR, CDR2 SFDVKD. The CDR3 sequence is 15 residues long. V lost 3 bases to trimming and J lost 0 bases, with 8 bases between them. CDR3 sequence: CATSDGVYSNQPQHF. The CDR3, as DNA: TGTGCCACCAGTGATGGAGTCTATAGCAATCAGCCCCAGCATTTT.

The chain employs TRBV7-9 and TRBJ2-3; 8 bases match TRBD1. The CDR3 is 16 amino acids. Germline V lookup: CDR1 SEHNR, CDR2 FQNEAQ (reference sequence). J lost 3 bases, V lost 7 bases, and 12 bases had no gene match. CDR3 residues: CASTFPGQGETDTQYF. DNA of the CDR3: TGTGCCAGCACCTTCCCAGGACAGGGAGAAACAGATACGCAGTATTTT.

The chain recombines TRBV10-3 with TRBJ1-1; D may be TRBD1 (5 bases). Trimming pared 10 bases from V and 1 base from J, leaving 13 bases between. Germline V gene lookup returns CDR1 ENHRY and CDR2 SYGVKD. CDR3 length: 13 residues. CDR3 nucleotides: TGTGCCACCACCCGGGACCCGAACACTGAAGCTTTCTTT. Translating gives CATTRDPNTEAFF.

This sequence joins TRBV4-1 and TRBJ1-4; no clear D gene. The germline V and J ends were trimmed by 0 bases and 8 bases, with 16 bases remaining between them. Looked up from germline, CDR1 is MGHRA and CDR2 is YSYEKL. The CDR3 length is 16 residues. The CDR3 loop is CASSQDLRKANEKLFF. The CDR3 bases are TGCGCCAGCAGCCAAGATCTCAGGAAGGCGAACGAAAAACTGTTTTTT.

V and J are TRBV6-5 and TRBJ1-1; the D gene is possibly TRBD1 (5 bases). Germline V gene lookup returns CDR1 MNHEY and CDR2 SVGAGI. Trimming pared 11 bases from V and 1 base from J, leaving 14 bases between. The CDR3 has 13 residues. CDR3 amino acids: CASRGPENTEAFF. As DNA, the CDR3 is TGTGCCTCCCGGGGACCCGAGAACACTGAAGCTTTCTTT.

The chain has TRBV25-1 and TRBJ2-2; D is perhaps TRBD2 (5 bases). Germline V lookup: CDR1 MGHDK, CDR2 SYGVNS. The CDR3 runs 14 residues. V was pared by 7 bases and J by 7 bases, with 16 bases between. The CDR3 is CASTPSVGNGELFF. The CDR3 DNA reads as TGTGCCAGCACCCCAAGCGTCGGGAACGGGGAGCTGTTTTTT.

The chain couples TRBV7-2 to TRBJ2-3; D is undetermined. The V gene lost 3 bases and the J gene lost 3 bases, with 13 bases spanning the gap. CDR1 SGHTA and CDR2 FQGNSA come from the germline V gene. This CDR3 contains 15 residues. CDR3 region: CASSFFGRETDTQYF. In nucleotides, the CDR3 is TGTGCCAGCAGCTTCTTTGGTCGCGAAACAGATACGCAGTATTTT. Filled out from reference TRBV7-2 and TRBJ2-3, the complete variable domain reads GAGVSQSPSNKVTEKGKDVELRCDPISGHTALYWYRQSLGQGLEFLIYFQGNSAPDKSGLPSDRFSAERTGGSVSTLTIQRTQQEDSAVYLCASSFFGRETDTQYFGPGTRLTVL.

CDR3 region: CASKEMGGQPSSYNSPLHF. The CDR3 bases are TGTGCCAGCAAAGAGATGGGGGGCCAGCCGAGCTCCTATAATTCACCCCTCCACTTT. The J gene is TRBJ1-6, the V gene TRBV21-1. TRBV21-1 is an annotated pseudogene. CDR3 size: 19 residues.

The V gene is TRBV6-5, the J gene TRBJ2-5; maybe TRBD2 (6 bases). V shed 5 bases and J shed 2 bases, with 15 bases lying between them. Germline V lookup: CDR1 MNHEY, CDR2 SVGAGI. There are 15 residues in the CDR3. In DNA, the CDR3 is TGTGCCAGCAGTCGACTAGTTCGCCAGCAAGAGACCCAGTACTTC. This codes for CASSRLVRQQETQYF.

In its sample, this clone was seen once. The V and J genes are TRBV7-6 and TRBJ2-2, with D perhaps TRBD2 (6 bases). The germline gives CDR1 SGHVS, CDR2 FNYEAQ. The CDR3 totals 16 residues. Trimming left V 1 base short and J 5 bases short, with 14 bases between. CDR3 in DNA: TGTGCCAGCAGCTTAGTAAATAGCGGAGGAACCGGGGAGCTGTTTTTT. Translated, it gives CASSLVNSGGTGELFF.

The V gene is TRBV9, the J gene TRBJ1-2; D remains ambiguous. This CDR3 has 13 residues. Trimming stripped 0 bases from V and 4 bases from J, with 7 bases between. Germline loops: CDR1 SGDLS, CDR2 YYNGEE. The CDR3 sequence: CASSVGQSYGYTF. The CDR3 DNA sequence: TGTGCCAGCAGCGTAGGCCAGTCCTATGGCTACACCTTC.

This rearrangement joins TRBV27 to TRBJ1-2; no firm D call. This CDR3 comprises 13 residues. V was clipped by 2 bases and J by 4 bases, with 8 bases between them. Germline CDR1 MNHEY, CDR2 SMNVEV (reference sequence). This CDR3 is CASSLGRPYGYTF. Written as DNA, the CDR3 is TGTGCCAGCAGTTTAGGTAGGCCCTATGGCTACACCTTC.

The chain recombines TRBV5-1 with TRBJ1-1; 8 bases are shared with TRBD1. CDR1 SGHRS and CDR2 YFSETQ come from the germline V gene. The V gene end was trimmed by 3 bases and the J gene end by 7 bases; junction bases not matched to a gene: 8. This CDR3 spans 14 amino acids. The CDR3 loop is CASSYTGGVSEAFF. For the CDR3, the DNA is TGCGCCAGCAGCTATACAGGGGGTGTTAGTGAAGCTTTCTTT.

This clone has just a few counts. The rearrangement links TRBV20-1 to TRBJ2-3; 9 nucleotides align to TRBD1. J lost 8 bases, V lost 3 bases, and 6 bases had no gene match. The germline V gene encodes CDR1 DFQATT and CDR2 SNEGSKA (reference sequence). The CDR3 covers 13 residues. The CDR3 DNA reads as TGCAGTGCTAGTAAGACGGACAGGGGTACGCAGTATTTT. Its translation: CSASKTDRGTQYF.

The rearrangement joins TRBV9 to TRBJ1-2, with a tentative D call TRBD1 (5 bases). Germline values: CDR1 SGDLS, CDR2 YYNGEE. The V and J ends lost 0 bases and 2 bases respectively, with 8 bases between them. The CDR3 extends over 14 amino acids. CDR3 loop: CASSVDSGNYGYTF. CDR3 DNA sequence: TGTGCCAGCAGCGTAGATTCAGGGAACTATGGCTACACCTTC. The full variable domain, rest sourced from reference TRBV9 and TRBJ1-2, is DSGVTQTPKHLITATGQRVTLRCSPRSGDLSVYWYQQSLDQGLQFLIQYYNGEERAKGNILERFSAQQFPDLHSELNLSSLELGDSALYFCASSVDSGNYGYTFGSGTRLTVV.

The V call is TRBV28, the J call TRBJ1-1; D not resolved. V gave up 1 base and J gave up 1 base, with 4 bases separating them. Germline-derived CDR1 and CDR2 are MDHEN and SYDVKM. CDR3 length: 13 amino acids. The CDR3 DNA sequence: TGTGCCAGCAGTTTATTGAGGAACACTGAAGCTTTCTTT. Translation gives CASSLLRNTEAFF.

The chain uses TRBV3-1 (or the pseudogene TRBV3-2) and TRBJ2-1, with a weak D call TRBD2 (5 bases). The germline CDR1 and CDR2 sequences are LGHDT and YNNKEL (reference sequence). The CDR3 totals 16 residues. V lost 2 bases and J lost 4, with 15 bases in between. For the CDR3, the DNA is TGTGCCAGCAGCCAACCTCTAGCCTCTGATTACAATGAGCAGTTCTTC. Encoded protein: CASSQPLASDYNEQFF.

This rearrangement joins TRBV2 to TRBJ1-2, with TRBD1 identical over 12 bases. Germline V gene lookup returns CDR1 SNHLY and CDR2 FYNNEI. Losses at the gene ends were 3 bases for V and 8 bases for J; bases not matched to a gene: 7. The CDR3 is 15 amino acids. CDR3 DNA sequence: TGTGCCAGCAGTGAGGGGACAGGGGGCGCGGAAGGCTACACCTTC. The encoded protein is CASSEGTGGAEGYTF.

The CDR3 spells CASSPAGTGYNEQFF. The DNA for the CDR3 is TGCGCCAGCAGCCCGGCCGGGACAGGTTACAATGAGCAGTTCTTC. The V call is TRBV5-1, the J call TRBJ2-1, with 8 positions matching TRBD1. The CDR3 is 15 amino acids. V shed 4 bases and J 4 bases; nucleotides not matched to a gene: 7. The V gene's germline CDR1 is SGHRS and CDR2 YFSETQ.

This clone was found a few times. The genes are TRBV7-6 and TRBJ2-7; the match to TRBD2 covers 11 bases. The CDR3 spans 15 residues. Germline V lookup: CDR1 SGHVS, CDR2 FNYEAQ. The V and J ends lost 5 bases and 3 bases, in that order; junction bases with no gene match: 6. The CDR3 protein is CASSPQLAGDYEQYF. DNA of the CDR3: TGTGCCAGCAGCCCCCAACTAGCGGGAGACTACGAGCAGTACTTC.

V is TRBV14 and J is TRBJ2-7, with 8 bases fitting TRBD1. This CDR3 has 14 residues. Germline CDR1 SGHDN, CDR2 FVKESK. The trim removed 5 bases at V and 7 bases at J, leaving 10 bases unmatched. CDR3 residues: CASSYIRGLGEQYF. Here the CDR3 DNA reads TGTGCCAGCAGCTACATCAGGGGGCTTGGTGAGCAGTACTTC.

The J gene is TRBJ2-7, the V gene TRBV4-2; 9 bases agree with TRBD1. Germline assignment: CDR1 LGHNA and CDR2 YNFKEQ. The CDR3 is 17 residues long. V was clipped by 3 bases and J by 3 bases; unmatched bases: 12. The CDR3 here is CASSHVATGGQNYEQYF. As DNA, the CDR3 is TGTGCCAGCAGCCACGTAGCGACAGGGGGTCAAAACTACGAGCAGTACTTC.

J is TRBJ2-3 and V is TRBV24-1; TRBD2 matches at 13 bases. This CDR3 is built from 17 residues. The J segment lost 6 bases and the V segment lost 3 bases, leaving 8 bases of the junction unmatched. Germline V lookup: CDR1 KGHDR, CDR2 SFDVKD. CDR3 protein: CATSDPGTSGKVDTQYF. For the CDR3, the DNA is TGTGCCACCAGTGATCCCGGGACTAGCGGGAAGGTGGATACGCAGTATTTT.

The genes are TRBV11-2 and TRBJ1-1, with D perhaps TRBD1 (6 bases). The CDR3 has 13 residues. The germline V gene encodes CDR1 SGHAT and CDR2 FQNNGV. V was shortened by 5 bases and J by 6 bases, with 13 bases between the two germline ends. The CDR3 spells CASSATGPSEAFF. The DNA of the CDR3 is TGTGCCAGCAGCGCTACAGGGCCCTCTGAAGCTTTCTTT.

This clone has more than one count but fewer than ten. As DNA, the CDR3 is TGCGCCAGCAGCATAGGGACGACGGGGTATGGCTACACCTTC. Protein product: CASSIGTTGYGYTF. The V and J genes are TRBV5-1 and TRBJ1-2, with D possibly being TRBD1 (5 bases). The CDR3 totals 14 residues. V shed 4 bases and J shed 5 bases, with 15 bases lying between them. Germline CDR1 SGHRS, CDR2 YFSETQ.